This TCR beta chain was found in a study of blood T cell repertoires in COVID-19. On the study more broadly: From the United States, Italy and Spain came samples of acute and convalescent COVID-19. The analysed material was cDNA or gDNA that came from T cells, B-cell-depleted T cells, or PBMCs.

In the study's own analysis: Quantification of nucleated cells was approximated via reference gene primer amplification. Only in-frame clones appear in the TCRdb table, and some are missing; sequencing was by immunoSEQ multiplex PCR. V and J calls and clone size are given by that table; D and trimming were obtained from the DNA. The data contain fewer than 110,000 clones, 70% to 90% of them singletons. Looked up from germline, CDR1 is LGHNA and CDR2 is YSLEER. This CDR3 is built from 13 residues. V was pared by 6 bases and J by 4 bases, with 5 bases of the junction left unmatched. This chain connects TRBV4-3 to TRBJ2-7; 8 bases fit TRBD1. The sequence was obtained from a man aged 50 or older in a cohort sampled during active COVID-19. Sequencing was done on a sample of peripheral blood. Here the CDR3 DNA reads TGCGCCAGCAGTTTGAGACAGGGGTACGAGCAGTACTTC. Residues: CASSLRQGYEQYF.